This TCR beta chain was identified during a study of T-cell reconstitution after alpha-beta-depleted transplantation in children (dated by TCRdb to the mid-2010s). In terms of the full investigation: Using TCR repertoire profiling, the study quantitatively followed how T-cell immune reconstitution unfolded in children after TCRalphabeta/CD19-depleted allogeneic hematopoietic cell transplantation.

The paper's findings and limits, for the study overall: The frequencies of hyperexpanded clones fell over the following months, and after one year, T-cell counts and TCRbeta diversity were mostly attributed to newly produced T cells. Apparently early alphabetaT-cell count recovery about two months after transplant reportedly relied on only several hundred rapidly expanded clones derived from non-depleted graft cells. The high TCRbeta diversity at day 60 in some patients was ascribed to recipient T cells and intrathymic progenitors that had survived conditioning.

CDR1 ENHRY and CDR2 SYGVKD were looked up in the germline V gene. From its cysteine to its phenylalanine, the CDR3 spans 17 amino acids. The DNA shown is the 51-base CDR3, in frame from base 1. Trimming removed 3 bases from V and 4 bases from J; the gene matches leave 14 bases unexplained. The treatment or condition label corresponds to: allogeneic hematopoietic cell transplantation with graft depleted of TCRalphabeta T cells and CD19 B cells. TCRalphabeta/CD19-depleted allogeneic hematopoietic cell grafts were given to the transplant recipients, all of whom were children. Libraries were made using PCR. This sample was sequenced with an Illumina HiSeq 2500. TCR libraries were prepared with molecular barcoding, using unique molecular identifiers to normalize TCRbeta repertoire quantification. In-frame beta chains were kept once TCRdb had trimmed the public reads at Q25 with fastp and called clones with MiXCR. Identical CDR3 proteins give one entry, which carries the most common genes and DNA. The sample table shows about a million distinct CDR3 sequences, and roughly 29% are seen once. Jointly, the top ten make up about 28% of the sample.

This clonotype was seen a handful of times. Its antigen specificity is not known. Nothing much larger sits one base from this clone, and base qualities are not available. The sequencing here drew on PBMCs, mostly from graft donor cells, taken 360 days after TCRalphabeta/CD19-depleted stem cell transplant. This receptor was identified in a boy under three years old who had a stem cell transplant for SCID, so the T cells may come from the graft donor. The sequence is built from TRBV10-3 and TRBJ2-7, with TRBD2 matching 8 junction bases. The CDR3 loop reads CAISEFGSGGDVYEQYF. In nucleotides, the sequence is TGTGCCATCAGTGAATTTGGGAGCGGGGGTGACGTGTACGAGCAGTACTTC.